What follows are 16 T cell receptor beta chains derived from one specimen sequenced in a study of response to subunit inactivated influenza vaccine. TCRdb re-called the RT-PCR reads with MiXCR, one entry per CDR3 protein. The repertoire holds 630,000 or so distinct CDR3 sequences, with less than 20% as singletons. The source was PBMCs from blood, collected less than 13 days after vaccination. The source of these receptors is a man in his fifties or sixties who received an inactivated influenza vaccine.

V and J are TRBV29-1 and TRBJ2-5, with TRBD2 identical over 10 bases. Germline-derived CDR1 and CDR2 are SQVTM and ANQGSEA. V trimming: 5 bases; J trimming: 4 bases; junction bases outside the gene matches: 10. The CDR3 loop spans 15 amino acids. CDR3 sequence: CSVSPSGRGGETQYF. The CDR3 DNA reads as TGCAGCGTTTCGCCCAGCGGGAGGGGAGGAGAGACCCAGTACTTC.

This chain links TRBV7-2 with TRBJ1-1; 8 bases map to TRBD1. V shed 5 bases, J shed 7 bases, and the junction held 9 bases outside the gene matches. The CDR3 spans 14 residues. The germline gives CDR1 SGHTA, CDR2 FQGNSA. The CDR3 here is CASSLHRTGIEAFF. The CDR3 DNA reads TGTGCCAGCAGCCTCCACCGGACAGGGATTGAAGCTTTCTTT.

This rearrangement joins TRBV28 to TRBJ2-3; no clear D gene. Germline CDR1 MDHEN, CDR2 SYDVKM. Trimming took off 7 bases at V and 8 bases at J, with 10 bases between the two ends. The CDR3 totals 11 residues. The CDR3 protein is CASIRLGTQYF. CDR3 nucleotides: TGTGCCAGCATCAGGCTGGGTACGCAGTATTTT.

The chain links TRBV28 to TRBJ2-3; D is possibly TRBD2 (6 bases). There are 15 residues in the CDR3. V lost 4 bases and J 2 bases, leaving 13 bases between the germline ends. CDR1 and CDR2 from the germline V gene are MDHEN and SYDVKM. In DNA, the CDR3 is TGTGCCAGCAGTTCTTGGGGGACTTACACAGATACGCAGTATTTT. The encoded protein is CASSSWGTYTDTQYF.

This clonotype was observed a few times. V usage is TRBV7-2 and J usage is TRBJ2-3; 10 bases map to TRBD1. The CDR3 contains 15 residues. With 5 bases clipped from V and 4 bases from J, the junction kept 6 bases outside the gene matches. The germline V gene encodes CDR1 SGHTA and CDR2 FQGNSA. This CDR3 reads CASSRQGARADTQYF. The CDR3 DNA reads TGTGCCAGCAGCAGACAGGGGGCGCGAGCAGATACGCAGTATTTT. Full variable domain (outside the CDR3, taken from reference TRBV7-2 and TRBJ2-3): GAGVSQSPSNKVTEKGKDVELRCDPISGHTALYWYRQSLGQGLEFLIYFQGNSAPDKSGLPSDRFSAERTGGSVSTLTIQRTQQEDSAVYLCASSRQGARADTQYFGPGTRLTVL.

V is TRBV7-2 and J is TRBJ2-3; 10 nucleotides match TRBD2. V lost 5 bases, J lost 9 bases, and 11 bases stayed unmatched. Germline values: CDR1 SGHTA, CDR2 FQGNSA. This CDR3 region has 15 residues. The CDR3 DNA reads TGTGCCAGCAGCCTAGAGTTTAGCGGGGGGAGAACGCAGTATTTT. Protein sequence: CASSLEFSGGRTQYF.

This clonotype has just a few counts. The chain carries TRBV2 and TRBJ2-7; the match to TRBD2 covers 7 bases. The CDR3 is 15 residues long. With V trimmed by 6 bases and J by 2 bases, 10 bases remained unmatched. CDR1 is SNHLY, CDR2 FYNNEI, per germline. CDR3 DNA: TGTGCCAGCAGAGCCGGCCTAGCGGACACCTACGAGCAGTACTTC. This gives the protein CASRAGLADTYEQYF.

This clonotype was observed a few times. V usage is TRBV6-5 and J usage is TRBJ1-2, with a possible D match to TRBD1 (5 bases). Germline V gene sequence: CDR1 MNHEY, CDR2 SVGAGI. The V and J ends lost 0 bases and 8 bases respectively, with 16 bases between them. The CDR3 sequence is 15 residues long. CDR3 nucleotide sequence: TGTGCCAGCAGTTACTCGATTTCGGGGCAGAACGGCTACACCTTC. This sequence encodes CASSYSISGQNGYTF.

CDR3 nucleotide sequence: TGTGCCAGCGGACAGTACGAGCAGTACTTC. This encodes CASGQYEQYF. This chain connects TRBV6-6 to TRBJ2-7; D may be TRBD1 (6 bases). The CDR3 consists of 10 residues. V lost 8 bases and J 4 bases, leaving 6 bases between the germline ends. CDR1 MNHNY and CDR2 SVGAGI come from the germline V gene (reference sequence).

The rearrangement uses TRBV2 and TRBJ1-2; TRBD1 matches at 9 bases. Trimming cost V 8 bases and J 7 bases; bases outside gene matches: 8. Germline V lookup: CDR1 SNHLY, CDR2 FYNNEI. The CDR3 is made up of 13 amino acids. CDR3 nucleotides: TGTGCCAGCGGCGGCTTACAGGGGGCTGGCTACACCTTC. Amino acids: CASGGLQGAGYTF.

This clonotype showed up just once. The V call is TRBV19, the J call TRBJ1-5, with 7 bases matching TRBD1. Germline assignment: CDR1 LNHDA and CDR2 SQIVND (reference sequence). CDR3 length: 14 amino acids. Trimming removed 7 bases from V and 1 base from J; junction bases left unmatched: 4. The CDR3 DNA reads TGTGCCAGTATGGGACAGATAAGCAATCAGCCCCAGCATTTT. The encoded protein is CASMGQISNQPQHF.

The chain employs TRBV27 and TRBJ2-3, with 9 positions matching TRBD1. Per the germline V gene, CDR1 is MNHEY and CDR2 is SMNVEV (reference sequence). This CDR3 comprises 20 residues. Trimming took 0 bases from V and 0 from J; bases not matched to a gene: 13. CDR3 sequence (DNA): TGTGCCAGCAGTTTATCTGCCGGAACAGGGGGCGCCCCTAGCACAGATACGCAGTATTTT. It codes for CASSLSAGTGGAPSTDTQYF.

The chain combines TRBV7-2 with TRBJ1-4; the D gene is possibly TRBD1 (5 bases). CDR1 and CDR2 (germline): SGHTA, FQGNSA. The CDR3 has 13 residues. V dropped 4 bases and J dropped 14 bases, with 17 bases sitting between them. The CDR3 reads CASSSRGGSGLFF. CDR3 DNA: TGTGCCAGCAGCTCCCGTGGGGGAAGTGGTCTGTTTTTT.

The chain combines TRBV12-3 or TRBV12-4 with TRBJ2-2, with D unresolved. V was trimmed by 5 bases and J by 6 bases, leaving 7 bases between them. The CDR3 covers 12 residues. CDR3 sequence (DNA): TGTGCCAGCAGTCGTTACGCCGGGGAGCTGTTTTTT. Amino acid sequence: CASSRYAGELFF.

This clonotype has at least ten counts. V usage is TRBV4-3 and J usage is TRBJ2-7; 7 bases match TRBD1. The ends lost 5 bases at V and 3 bases at J; junction bases unmatched: 4. Germline CDR1 and CDR2: LGHNA and YSLEER. CDR3 length: 13 residues. CDR3 amino acids: CASSDAGGYEQYF. The DNA of the CDR3 is TGCGCCAGCAGCGATGCAGGGGGCTACGAGCAGTACTTC.

In this sample, this clonotype turned up a few times. This chain joins TRBV28 and TRBJ1-1; maybe TRBD1 (5 bases). CDR3 length equals 16 residues. CDR1 MDHEN and CDR2 SYDVKM come from the germline V gene. Trimming left V 3 bases short and J 0 bases short, with 14 bases between. The CDR3 here is CASSFIAGTLNTEAFF. CDR3 in DNA: TGTGCCAGCAGTTTTATCGCAGGGACGCTGAACACTGAAGCTTTCTTT.